The subject of this entry is one T cell receptor beta chain. Its antigen is not known. The sample is drawn from a study of cytomegalovirus exposure and HLA in healthy donors. Overall study findings and caveats: As a later analysis showed, several of the most significant clusters appeared to be linked to common viral pathogens. Most TCR sequences were uncommon, yet certain public TCRs appeared in many donors.

The germline CDR1 and CDR2 sequences are MGHRA and YSYEKL. There are 16 residues in the CDR3. V was clipped by 4 bases and J by 4 bases, with 16 bases between them. The PCR used 60 Vbeta and 13 Jbeta primers. The data were produced by immunoSEQ multiplex PCR, yet TCRdb's version contains in-frame clones alone and is incomplete. The sample holds about 130,000 clones, around three quarters seen once. The chain carries TRBV4-1 and TRBJ2-2; D might be TRBD1 (5 bases). Sequencing input: PBMCs. The clonotype originates from a man between 40 and 49 years old in good health and CMV-seronegative. Here the CDR3 reads CASSPPVGLLTGELFF. The CDR3 nucleotides are TGCGCCAGCAGCCCTCCGGTGGGGCTCCTCACCGGGGAGCTGTTTTTT.